The clone carrying this T cell receptor beta chain was seen only a few times. The antigen is undetermined. These data originate in a study of long-term antiretroviral therapy in people with HIV. Study at large: Sampling started about a decade before the 2015 immediate-ART recommendation. Findings of the study overall: Pre-ART clonal expansions dominated every time point's repertoire. Transplant-donor-level diversity was not reached after ART, though diversity increased.

Investigators performed immunoSEQ version v3.0 at survey level. Only in-frame clones appear in the TCRdb table, and some are missing; sequencing was by immunoSEQ multiplex PCR. The sample contains about 21,000 clones, 70% to 90% of which appear only once. The source was unsorted PBMCs, collected 4 years after starting antiretroviral therapy. The clonotype was recovered from a man aged 18-30 years with HIV.

This CDR3 reads CASSELVGQSSEQFF. The CDR3 nucleotides read TGTGCCAGCAGTGAACTGGTCGGACAGTCCAGTGAGCAGTTCTTC. V usage is TRBV6-1 and J usage is TRBJ2-1, with TRBD1 as a possible D gene (6 bases). Germline assignment: CDR1 MNHNS and CDR2 SASEGT. The V end lost 2 bases, the J end lost 9 bases, and 17 bases lay between the germline ends. CDR3 length: 15 residues.